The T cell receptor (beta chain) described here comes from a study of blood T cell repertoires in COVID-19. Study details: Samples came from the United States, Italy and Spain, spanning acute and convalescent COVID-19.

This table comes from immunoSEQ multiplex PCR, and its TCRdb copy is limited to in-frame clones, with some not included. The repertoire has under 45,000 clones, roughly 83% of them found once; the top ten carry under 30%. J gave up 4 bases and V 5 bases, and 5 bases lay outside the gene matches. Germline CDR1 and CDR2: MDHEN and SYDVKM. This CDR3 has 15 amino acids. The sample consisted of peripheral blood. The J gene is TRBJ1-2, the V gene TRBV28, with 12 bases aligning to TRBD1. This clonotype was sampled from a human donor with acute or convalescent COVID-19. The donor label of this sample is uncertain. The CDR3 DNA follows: TGTGCCAGCAGTCCCCTGGGACAGGGGGCCTATGGCTACACCTTC. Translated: CASSPLGQGAYGYTF.